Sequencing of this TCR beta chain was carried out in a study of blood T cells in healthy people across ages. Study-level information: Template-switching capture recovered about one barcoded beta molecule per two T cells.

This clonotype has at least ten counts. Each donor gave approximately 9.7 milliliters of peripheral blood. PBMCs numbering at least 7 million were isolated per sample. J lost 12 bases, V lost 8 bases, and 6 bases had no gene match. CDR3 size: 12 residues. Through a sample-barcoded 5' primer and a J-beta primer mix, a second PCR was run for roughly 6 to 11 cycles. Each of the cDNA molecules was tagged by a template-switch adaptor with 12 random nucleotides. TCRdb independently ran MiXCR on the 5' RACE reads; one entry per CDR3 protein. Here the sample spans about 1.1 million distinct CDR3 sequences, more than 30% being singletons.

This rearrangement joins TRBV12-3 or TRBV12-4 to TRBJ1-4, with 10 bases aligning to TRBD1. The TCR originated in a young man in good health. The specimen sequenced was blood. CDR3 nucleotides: TGTGCCAGCGGGGGACAGGGGATAGAACTGTTTTTT. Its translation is CASGGQGIELFF.